The rows below give T cell receptor beta chains drawn from one sample of a study of blood T cell repertoires in COVID-19. Using immunoSEQ multiplex PCR, the repertoire was profiled, and TCRdb retains in-frame clones only, with some absent. Found here are some 150,000 clones, 80% of them singletons; the top ten hold over 0.5%. The sequenced sample was peripheral blood. Source of these receptors: a man in his fifties or sixties with acute or convalescent COVID-19. Both conserved end residues are part of each CDR3. Fields, in order: CDR3 protein, CDR3 DNA, V gene, clone size, CDR3 length, D gene, J gene. The D gene is left open where the match is weak. Rows give clone size only sometimes, using once, few, many, or a class for an expanded clone.

CASSPRSEAFF | TGTGCCAGCAGTCCTCGGTCTGAAGCTTTCTTT | TRBV6-5 | - | 11 | - | TRBJ1-1
CATSDPGGSLFNEQFF | TGTGCCACCAGTGATCCAGGGGGTAGTCTCTTCAATGAGCAGTTCTTC | TRBV24-1 | - | 16 | TRBD1 | TRBJ2-1
CSVELQGGGYTF | TGCAGCGTTGAACTACAGGGCGGGGGCTACACCTTC | TRBV29-1 | - | 12 | - | TRBJ1-2
CASSSPGEGAYEQYF | TGTGCCAGCAGTTCACCCGGGGAGGGGGCCTACGAGCAGTACTTC | TRBV6-2/TRBV6-3 | - | 15 | - | TRBJ2-7
CASSYRELNTEAFF | TGTGCCAGCAGCTACAGGGAGTTGAACACTGAAGCTTTCTTT | TRBV6-5 | - | 14 | - | TRBJ1-1
CASSIQQGSQPQHF | TGTGCCAGTAGTATACAACAGGGGAGTCAGCCCCAGCATTTT | TRBV19 | once | 14 | TRBD1 | TRBJ1-5
CASSEPPQAGNYGYTF | TGTGCCAGCAGTGAACCACCCCAGGCGGGGAACTATGGCTACACCTTC | TRBV2 | - | 16 | - | TRBJ1-2
CASSLEGVEKNIQYF | TGTGCCAGCAGCTTAGAGGGGGTGGAGAAAAACATTCAGTACTTC | TRBV7-8 | - | 15 | - | TRBJ2-4
CASSLFTESNEQFF | TGCGCCAGCAGCTTGTTTACAGAAAGCAATGAGCAGTTCTTC | TRBV5-1 | - | 14 | - | TRBJ2-1
CASSPPLGDYSLEGSYEQYF | TGTGCCAGCAGCCCCCCCCTCGGGGACTATAGTTTGGAGGGCTCCTACGAGCAGTACTTC | TRBV11-3 | - | 20 | TRBD2 | TRBJ2-7
CASSLDGQGHQPQHF | TGTGCCAGCAGCTTAGATGGGCAGGGTCATCAGCCCCAGCATTTT | TRBV7-9 | - | 15 | - | TRBJ1-5
CASSQLSGGTYEQYF | TGTGCCAGCAGCCAACTCAGCGGGGGAACCTACGAGCAGTACTTC | TRBV4-2 | - | 15 | TRBD2 | TRBJ2-7
CATSGTASTDTQYF | TGTGCCACCAGTGGGACAGCAAGCACAGATACGCAGTATTTT | TRBV24-1 | - | 14 | - | TRBJ2-3
CASRVGVLNTGELFF | TGTGCCAGCAGGGTAGGGGTACTAAACACCGGGGAGCTGTTTTTT | TRBV6-5 | - | 15 | - | TRBJ2-2
CASSLDRDYGYTF | TGTGCCAGCAGCTTGGACAGGGACTATGGCTACACCTTC | TRBV6-5 | - | 13 | TRBD1 | TRBJ1-2
CAWRIAGPGYEQYF | TGTGCCTGGAGGATAGCGGGACCAGGCTACGAGCAGTACTTC | TRBV30 | - | 14 | TRBD2 | TRBJ2-7
CASSQGAGRFYGYTF | TGCGCCAGCAGCCAAGGTGCAGGGAGGTTCTATGGCTACACCTTC | TRBV4-1 | - | 15 | - | TRBJ1-2
CASSLWREPSYEQYF | TGTGCCAGCAGTTTATGGCGGGAGCCTTCCTACGAGCAGTACTTC | TRBV28 | - | 15 | TRBD2 | TRBJ2-7
CASSTLTSGNNEQFF | TGCGCCAGCAGCACCCTGACTAGCGGTAACAATGAGCAGTTCTTC | TRBV5-1 | - | 15 | TRBD2 | TRBJ2-1
CASSLSQGPTDTQYF | TGTGCCAGCAGCTTATCACAGGGACCCACAGATACGCAGTATTTT | TRBV7-9 | - | 15 | - | TRBJ2-3